This TCR beta chain was obtained from a study of blood T cell repertoires in COVID-19. Across the study: COVID-19 samples collected from the United States, Italy and Spain covered acute and convalescent phases. The analysed material was cDNA or gDNA that came from T cells, B-cell-depleted T cells, or PBMCs.

The CDR3 sequence is 14 residues long. With V trimmed by 3 bases and J by 3 bases, 3 bases remained unmatched. The germline gives CDR1 ENHRY, CDR2 SYGVKD. Per the original data handling: Amplifying reference gene primers gave estimates of nucleated cell counts. Profiled with immunoSEQ multiplex PCR; TCRdb holds only in-frame clones, not every one. V and J calls plus clone size are reproduced from that table; the DNA served to infer D and trimming. The sample holds 70,000 to 80,000 clones, approximately 89% seen once. The source material was peripheral blood. The sequence was obtained from a human donor in a cohort sampled during active COVID-19. This rearrangement joins TRBV10-3 to TRBJ2-7; 9 positions match TRBD2. The CDR3, as DNA: TGTGCCATCAGTGAAGAGCGGGGGGTCTACGAGCAGTACTTC. Translating it yields CAISEERGVYEQYF.